A single sample gave rise to the 7 T cell receptor beta chains below, sequenced in a study of cytomegalovirus exposure and HLA in healthy donors. In the PCR, 60 Vbeta and 13 Jbeta primers were used. Clones were sequenced by immunoSEQ multiplex PCR, and TCRdb holds only the in-frame ones, with some missing. The listing contains 80,000 to 100,000 clones. Sequenced: PBMCs. Receptors were obtained from a man between 50 and 59 years old in good health and CMV-seropositive.

This rearrangement joins TRBV9 to TRBJ2-3, with a possible D match to TRBD1 (6 bases). CDR3 size: 15 residues. Germline-derived CDR1 and CDR2 are SGDLS and YYNGEE. Deletions cut 0 bases from V and 3 bases from J, with 11 bases between. The CDR3 region has the DNA TGTGCCAGCAGCGTAGGGAACAGGGTAACAGATACGCAGTATTTT. It translates to CASSVGNRVTDTQYF.

The chain has TRBV4-2 and TRBJ1-1; perhaps TRBD1 as D (6 bases). This CDR3 has 16 residues. Trimming took off 2 bases at V and 1 base at J, with 14 bases between the two ends. Germline V gene lookup returns CDR1 LGHNA and CDR2 YNFKEQ. The DNA of the CDR3 is TGTGCCAGCAGCCAATTCGCAGGGGCTGGGAACACTGAAGCTTTCTTT. Its translation: CASSQFAGAGNTEAFF.

The rearrangement joins TRBV19 to TRBJ1-5; 8 nucleotides line up with TRBD1. V trimming: 4 bases; J trimming: 5 bases; junction bases outside the gene matches: 10. There are 16 residues in the CDR3. CDR1 is LNHDA and CDR2 is SQIVND in the germline V gene (reference sequence). CDR3 coding DNA: TGTGCCAGTAGTACTCAGGGACAGGCCGGCGATCAGCCCCAGCATTTT. This sequence encodes CASSTQGQAGDQPQHF. Together with reference TRBV19 and TRBJ1-5, the CDR3 gives the full variable domain: DGGITQSPKYLFRKEGQNVTLSCEQNLNHDAMYWYRQDPGQGLRLIYYSQIVNDFQKGDIAEGYSVSREKKESFPLTVTSAQKNPTAFYLCASSTQGQAGDQPQHFGDGTRLSIL.

The genes are TRBV7-3 and TRBJ2-2; 14 nucleotides agree with TRBD2. V shed 5 bases, J shed 8 bases, and the junction held 10 bases outside the gene matches. This CDR3 has 17 residues. Germline CDR1 reads SGHTA; CDR2 reads FQGTGA. The CDR3 region has the DNA TGTGCCAGCAGCCGTCGACCGGGACTAGCGGGAGAGGGGGAGCTGTTTTTT. Translating it yields CASSRRPGLAGEGELFF.

The chain employs TRBV4-3 and TRBJ2-1; tentatively, D is TRBD2 (5 bases). Germline assignment: CDR1 LGHNA and CDR2 YSLEER. The germline V and J ends were trimmed by 0 bases and 8 bases, with 14 bases remaining between them. The CDR3 totals 15 residues. CDR3 sequence reads: CASSQDGGAADEQFF. The CDR3 DNA reads TGCGCCAGCAGCCAAGATGGAGGTGCGGCGGATGAGCAGTTCTTC.

The V call is TRBV11-2, the J call TRBJ2-2; D is unclear. The CDR3 is made up of 15 amino acids. Germline V lookup: CDR1 SGHAT, CDR2 FQNNGV. Deletions cut 2 bases from V and 8 bases from J, with 15 bases between. CDR3 in amino acids: CASSLIRGPRGELFF. Here the CDR3 DNA reads TGTGCCAGCAGCTTAATAAGAGGTCCTCGTGGGGAGCTGTTTTTT.

This chain connects TRBV10-1 to TRBJ2-1; 13 bases match TRBD2. Germline CDR1 WNHNN, CDR2 SYGVQD (reference sequence). The CDR3 has 14 residues. The V and J ends lost 4 bases and 11 bases, in that order; junction bases with no gene match: 5. The CDR3 protein is CASSVRTSGRQQFF. CDR3 in DNA: TGCGCCAGCAGTGTGAGGACTAGCGGGAGACAGCAGTTCTTC.